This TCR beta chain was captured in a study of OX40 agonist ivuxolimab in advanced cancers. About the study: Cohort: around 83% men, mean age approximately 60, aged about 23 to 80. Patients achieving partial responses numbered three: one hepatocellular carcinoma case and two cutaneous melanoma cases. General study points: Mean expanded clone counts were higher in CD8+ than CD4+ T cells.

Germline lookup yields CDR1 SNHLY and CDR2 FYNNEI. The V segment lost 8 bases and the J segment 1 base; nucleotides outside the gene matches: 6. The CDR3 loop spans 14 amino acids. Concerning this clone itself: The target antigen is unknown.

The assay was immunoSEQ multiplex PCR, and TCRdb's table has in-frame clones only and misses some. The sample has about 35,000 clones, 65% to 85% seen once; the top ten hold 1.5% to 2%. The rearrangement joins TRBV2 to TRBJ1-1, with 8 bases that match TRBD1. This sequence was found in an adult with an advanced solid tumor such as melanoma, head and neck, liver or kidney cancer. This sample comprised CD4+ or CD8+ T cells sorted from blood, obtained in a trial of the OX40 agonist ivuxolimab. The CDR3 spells CASRRGPENTEAFF. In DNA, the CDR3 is TGTGCCAGCCGCAGGGGGCCTGAGAACACTGAAGCTTTCTTT.